This record looks at one TCR beta chain sequence and its context. Its specificity is unknown. This record comes from a study of cytomegalovirus exposure and HLA in healthy donors. Using immunoSEQ multiplex PCR, the repertoire was profiled, and TCRdb retains in-frame clones only, with some absent. The sample includes 110,000 to 150,000 clones, approximately 87% of them seen just once. Germline V gene data show CDR1 as SGHAT and CDR2 as FQDESV (reference sequence). After removal of 5 bases from V and 7 bases from J, the junction contained 11 bases not matched to a gene. CDR3 length: 15 residues. General study results and limits: The tendency of first-cohort TCR clusters to co-occur in the approximately 120 validation repertoires was identified by a subsequent analysis.

The sequenced material came from PBMCs. The sequence was obtained from a man aged 18 to 29 in good health and CMV-seronegative. The rearrangement joins TRBV11-1 to TRBJ2-7; TRBD1 matches at 10 bases. CDR3 DNA sequence: TGTGCCAGCAGCGCCCGGGACAGGGGAAGGAAGGAGCAGTACTTC. Amino acids: CASSARDRGRKEQYF.